One and the same sample provided the 29 T cell receptor beta chains below, sequenced in a study of identical twins. TCRdb redid the calling of the 5' RACE reads with MiXCR, one entry per CDR3 protein. Of 550,000 to 800,000 distinct CDR3 sequences listed, about 7% are singletons. The same data also contributed to another study, on yellow fever vaccine responses in identical twins.

The specimen sequenced was PBMCs. These receptors were obtained from a young woman in good health.

The CDR3 DNA reads as TGTGCCAGCAGCGTAAGCTCCTGGAGGGAGCAGTATTTT. Its protein is CASSVSSWREQYF. The V call is TRBV7-9, the J call TRBJ2-3, with D maybe TRBD2 (6 bases). The germline V gene has CDR1 SEHNR and CDR2 FQNEAQ (reference sequence). V lost 5 bases and J lost 11, with 17 bases in between. The CDR3 is 13 residues long.

This clonotype has more than one count but fewer than ten. The J gene is TRBJ2-2, the V gene TRBV20-1; TRBD1 agrees at 9 bases. Germline CDR1 DFQATT, CDR2 SNEGSKA (reference sequence). This CDR3 is 14 amino acids long. V dropped 4 bases and J dropped 5; count of bases not matched to a gene: 5. Here the CDR3 DNA reads TGCAGTGCTACCGGGACAGGGCGTACCGGGGAGCTGTTTTTT. Protein sequence: CSATGTGRTGELFF.

This clonotype was picked up many times. Written as DNA, the CDR3 is TGTGCCAGCAGTGACTCGGGTCGGGGATACTCCTACAATGAGCAGTTCTTC. Translating gives CASSDSGRGYSYNEQFF. J is TRBJ2-1 and V is TRBV25-1, with TRBD2 as a possible D gene (5 bases). CDR3 length equals 17 residues. CDR1 MGHDK and CDR2 SYGVNS come from the germline V gene. The V and J ends lost 3 bases and 0 bases respectively, with 15 bases between them.

The V gene is TRBV25-1, the J gene TRBJ1-6, with 8 bases fitting TRBD1. The junction had 10 bases not matched to a gene; V was cut back by 11 bases and J by 7 bases. This CDR3 region has 14 residues. The germline gives CDR1 MGHDK, CDR2 SYGVNS. Here the CDR3 DNA reads TGTGCCTCACTCGGACAGGGAACCAATTCACCCCTCCACTTT. Encoded protein: CASLGQGTNSPLHF.

This chain uses TRBV10-3 with TRBJ2-7, with D perhaps matching TRBD2 (7 bases). Looked up from germline, CDR1 is ENHRY and CDR2 is SYGVKD. Trimming pared 4 bases from V and 1 base from J, leaving 32 bases between. The CDR3 is 21 amino acids. The CDR3 protein is CAISAPSPGGVNLEGSYEQYV. The CDR3 DNA is TGTGCCATCAGTGCCCCCTCTCCGGGGGGCGTAAACCTAGAGGGTTCCTACGAGCAGTACGTC.

The table lists this clonotype with a few counts. The chain couples TRBV2 to TRBJ2-5, with D hard to call. CDR3 length: 14 amino acids. V lost 7 bases and J 2 bases, leaving 14 bases between the germline ends. Germline CDR1 and CDR2: SNHLY and FYNNEI. The DNA of the CDR3 is TGTGCCAGCAACCCCGAGACGCTGCAAGAGACCCAGTACTTC. It encodes CASNPETLQETQYF. The full variable domain, completed using reference TRBV2 and TRBJ2-5, is EPEVTQTPSHQVTQMGQEVILRCVPISNHLYFYWYRQILGQKVEFLVSFYNNEISEKSEIFDDQFSVERPDGSNFTLKIRSTKLEDSAMYFCASNPETLQETQYFGPGTRLLVL.

Many counts were recorded for this clonotype. The V and J genes are TRBV5-1 and TRBJ2-3; D not certain. Trimming took 0 bases from V and 1 from J, leaving 9 bases between them. The CDR3 runs 15 residues. Per germline, CDR1 SGHRS and CDR2 YFSETQ. CDR3: CASSLEGRGTDTQYF. Here the CDR3 DNA reads TGCGCCAGCAGCTTGGAGGGTAGAGGCACAGATACGCAGTATTTT.

This clonotype was seen many times. The rearrangement joins TRBV3-1 to TRBJ1-6; D is undetermined. From germline, CDR1 is LGHDT and CDR2 YNNKEL (reference sequence). This CDR3 is 19 amino acids long. V lost 0 bases, J lost 3 bases, and 18 bases lay in between. CDR3 protein: CASSQELSWLRSYNSPLHF. In DNA, the CDR3 is TGTGCCAGCAGCCAAGAATTGTCATGGTTAAGAAGCTATAATTCACCCCTCCACTTT.

There are a few counts of this clonotype. The V call is TRBV20-1, the J call TRBJ2-1, with 8 positions matching TRBD2. Trimming removed 2 bases from V and 8 bases from J; junction bases left unmatched: 8. CDR1 is DFQATT and CDR2 is SNEGSKA in the germline V gene (reference sequence). The CDR3 runs 14 residues. CDR3 bases: TGCAGTGCTAGACTACAGCGGGAGCTCGATGAGCAGTTCTTC. Translated, it gives CSARLQRELDEQFF.

This clonotype was detected ten times or more. V and J are TRBV4-1 and TRBJ2-7; unclear D gene. The germline CDR1 and CDR2 sequences are MGHRA and YSYEKL. V was cut by 0 bases and J by 0 bases, with 15 bases left in between. The CDR3 consists of 17 residues. This CDR3 is CASSQDYGQANSYEQYF. CDR3 in DNA: TGCGCCAGCAGCCAAGATTATGGGCAGGCTAACTCCTACGAGCAGTACTTC.

This clonotype has at least ten counts. The chain couples TRBV5-6 to TRBJ2-2; D gene unclear. Germline assignment: CDR1 SGHDT and CDR2 YYEEEE. Trimming shortened V by 1 base and J by 6 bases, and 4 bases separated the two germline ends. This CDR3 has 12 residues. CDR3: CASSLTPGELFF. The CDR3, as DNA: TGTGCCAGCAGCTTGACCCCCGGGGAGCTGTTTTTT.

This clonotype has at least ten counts. The chain recombines TRBV27 with TRBJ1-4; 9 nucleotides agree with TRBD1. Germline values: CDR1 MNHEY, CDR2 SMNVEV (reference sequence). This CDR3 has 13 residues. V was pared by 9 bases and J by 7 bases, with 6 bases of the junction left unmatched. CDR3: CARTGTGSEKLFF. In DNA, the CDR3 is TGTGCCAGAACCGGGACAGGGAGTGAAAAACTGTTTTTT.

At least ten counts were recorded for this clonotype. V gene TRBV3-1 combines with J gene TRBJ2-5; TRBD1 might be the D (5 bases). The CDR3 runs 15 residues. Germline CDR1 reads LGHDT; CDR2 reads YNNKEL (reference sequence). V was cut by 1 base and J by 1 base, with 10 bases left in between. The DNA for the CDR3 is TGTGCCAGCAGCCAAGTTCTGGGGCGCCAAGAGACCCAGTACTTC. This encodes CASSQVLGRQETQYF.

V usage is TRBV7-3 and J usage is TRBJ2-1, with D uncertain. Germline V CDR1 and CDR2: SGHTA, FQGTGA. Trimming shortened V by 1 base and J by 12 bases, and 13 bases separated the two germline ends. The CDR3 length is 13 residues. DNA of the CDR3: TGTGCCAGCAGCTTAAGTGAGACCGCTTTGCAGTTCTTC. This sequence encodes CASSLSETALQFF.

This clonotype has a handful of counts. The chain couples TRBV12-3 or TRBV12-4 to TRBJ2-7, with TRBD2 matching 9 bases. The CDR3 is 16 amino acids. Trimming removed 6 bases from V and 2 bases from J; junction bases left unmatched: 11. The CDR3 protein is CASRPTTASGTYEQYF. CDR3 bases: TGTGCCAGCAGACCTACGACGGCTAGCGGGACCTACGAGCAGTACTTC.

This clonotype was seen repeatedly, ten times or more. The rearrangement joins TRBV7-2 to TRBJ2-3, with TRBD1 matching 9 bases. This CDR3 spans 16 amino acids. V lost 3 bases and J lost 3; bases outside the gene matches: 7. Germline V lookup: CDR1 SGHTA, CDR2 FQGNSA. The DNA of the CDR3 is TGTGCCAGCAGCTTCCAAGGGACAGGGAGGACAGATACGCAGTATTTT. Translated: CASSFQGTGRTDTQYF. Supplemented by reference TRBV7-2 and TRBJ2-3, the full variable domain reads GAGVSQSPSNKVTEKGKDVELRCDPISGHTALYWYRQSLGQGLEFLIYFQGNSAPDKSGLPSDRFSAERTGGSVSTLTIQRTQQEDSAVYLCASSFQGTGRTDTQYFGPGTRLTVL.

The chain couples TRBV12-3 or TRBV12-4 to TRBJ2-1, with TRBD2 identical over 10 bases. The V and J ends lost 2 bases and 1 base, in that order; junction bases with no gene match: 11. The length of the CDR3 is 19 residues. CDR3 nucleotide sequence: TGTGCCAGCAGTTTAAGTCTCCAAGCGGGAGGGCCATCCTACAATGAGCAGTTCTTC. Translation gives CASSLSLQAGGPSYNEQFF.

In its sample, this clonotype was seen many times. The V gene is TRBV10-3, the J gene TRBJ1-2; unclear D gene. This CDR3 spans 12 amino acids. V was clipped by 2 bases and J by 8 bases, with 9 bases between them. CDR1 is ENHRY and CDR2 is SYGVKD in the germline V gene. DNA of the CDR3: TGTGCCATCAGTGAGGACCAGCGAGGCTACACCTTC. Its translation: CAISEDQRGYTF.

In this sample, this clonotype turned up a few times. The J gene is TRBJ2-6, the V gene TRBV6-1; weak D call: TRBD2 (5 bases). From germline, CDR1 is MNHNS and CDR2 SASEGT. The V end lost 6 bases, the J end lost 2 bases, and 5 bases lay between the germline ends. The CDR3 runs to 13 residues. The CDR3 DNA follows: TGTGCCAGCAGGGAGGCTGGGGCCAACGTCCTGACTTTC. This encodes CASREAGANVLTF.

The genes are TRBV25-1 and TRBJ2-1; tentative D call: TRBD1 (5 bases). CDR1 and CDR2 (germline): MGHDK, SYGVNS. CDR3 length: 13 residues. Deletions cut 9 bases from V and 5 bases from J, with 14 bases between. CDR3 nucleotide sequence: TGTGCCAGTAGGGGTTTAGCCCACAATGAGCAGTTCTTC. Translating it yields CASRGLAHNEQFF.

The V and J genes are TRBV28 and TRBJ1-2, with a tentative D call TRBD1 (6 bases). This CDR3 region has 12 residues. CDR1 and CDR2 (germline): MDHEN, SYDVKM. Deletions cut 7 bases from V and 7 bases from J, with 13 bases between. CDR3 region: CASTPDSFGYTF. The CDR3 DNA reads TGTGCCAGCACCCCGGACAGTTTTGGCTACACCTTC.

The chain is built from TRBV20-1 and TRBJ2-1; D unclear. CDR3 length equals 11 residues. From germline, CDR1 is DFQATT and CDR2 SNEGSKA (reference sequence). V was trimmed by 6 bases and J by 3 bases, leaving 6 bases between them. Here the CDR3 reads CSAPLYNEQFF. The CDR3 DNA is TGCAGTGCACCCCTCTACAATGAGCAGTTCTTC.

There are a few counts of this clonotype. This rearrangement joins TRBV6-5 to TRBJ1-5; TRBD1 matches at 7 bases. J lost 2 bases, V lost 8 bases, and 6 bases had no gene match. This CDR3 is built from 14 residues. Germline V gives CDR1 MNHEY, CDR2 SVGAGI. The CDR3 reads CASVITGGNQPQHF. The DNA of the CDR3 is TGTGCCAGCGTTATAACAGGGGGCAATCAGCCCCAGCATTTT.

This clonotype occurred a few times. The chain combines TRBV20-1 with TRBJ1-6, with D unclear. Trimming pared 6 bases from V and 3 bases from J, leaving 21 bases between. The CDR3 is 17 residues long. The V gene's germline CDR1 is DFQATT and CDR2 SNEGSKA (reference sequence). This CDR3 reads CSAFSTNSENYNSPLHF. The CDR3 DNA is TGCAGTGCCTTCAGTACGAACTCCGAGAACTATAATTCACCCCTCCACTTT.

This clonotype was observed at least ten times. The rearrangement links TRBV6-1 to TRBJ1-1; the D gene is possibly TRBD1 (5 bases). CDR3 size: 14 residues. In germline, CDR1 is MNHNS, CDR2 SASEGT. V was pared by 5 bases and J by 0 bases, with 10 bases between. This CDR3 reads CASSLREMNTEAFF. The CDR3 DNA is TGTGCCAGCAGTCTCAGGGAGATGAACACTGAAGCTTTCTTT.

V is TRBV4-1 and J is TRBJ1-1; D is ambiguous. The CDR3 has 16 residues. V lost 1 base, J lost 0 bases, and 12 bases lay in between. CDR1 is MGHRA and CDR2 is YSYEKL in the germline V gene. The CDR3 DNA is TGCGCCAGCAGCCAAGTGAAAGGAGCGGTGAACACTGAAGCTTTCTTT. Encoded protein: CASSQVKGAVNTEAFF.

This clonotype showed up just a few times. CDR3 residues: CASSLRSASGTGNEQYF. Written as DNA, the CDR3 is TGCGCCAGCAGCTTGAGGTCCGCTAGCGGGACAGGGAACGAGCAGTACTTC. The chain recombines TRBV5-1 with TRBJ2-7; TRBD1 or TRBD2 may be the D gene (9 bases each). Germline V lookup: CDR1 SGHRS, CDR2 YFSETQ. The V end lost 1 base, the J end lost 5 bases, and 22 bases lay between the germline ends. This CDR3 contains 17 residues.

In its sample, this clonotype was seen a few times. V and J are TRBV7-2 and TRBJ2-1, with a weak D call TRBD2 (6 bases). Trimming shortened V by 1 base and J by 2 bases, and 12 bases separated the two germline ends. The CDR3 runs 16 residues. Germline V CDR1 and CDR2: SGHTA, FQGNSA. This CDR3 is CASSLDPGVTYNEQFF. Written as DNA, the CDR3 is TGTGCCAGCAGCTTAGATCCGGGAGTTACCTACAATGAGCAGTTCTTC.

The gene calls are TRBV3-1 and TRBJ2-7; the D is unclear. The CDR3 length is 15 residues. Germline CDR1 is LGHDT and CDR2 is YNNKEL (reference sequence). The V end was cut by 1 base, the J end by 5 bases, with 15 bases between. The CDR3 DNA is TGTGCCAGCAGCCAAGGATCCGCCGGTGCCAACGAGCAGTACTTC. It codes for CASSQGSAGANEQYF.